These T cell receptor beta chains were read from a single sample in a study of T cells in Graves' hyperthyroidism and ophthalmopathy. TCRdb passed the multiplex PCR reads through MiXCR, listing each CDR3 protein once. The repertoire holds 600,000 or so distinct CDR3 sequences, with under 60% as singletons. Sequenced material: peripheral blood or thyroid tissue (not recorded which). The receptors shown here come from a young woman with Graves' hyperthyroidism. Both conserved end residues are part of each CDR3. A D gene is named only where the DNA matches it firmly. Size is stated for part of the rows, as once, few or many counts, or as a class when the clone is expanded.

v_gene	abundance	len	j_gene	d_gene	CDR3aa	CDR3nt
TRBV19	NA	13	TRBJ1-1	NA	CASSKSRNTEAFF	TGTGCCAGTAGTAAGAGCCGGAACACTGAAGCTTTCTTT
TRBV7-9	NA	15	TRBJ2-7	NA	CASSNSPGGGDEQYF	TGTGCCAGCAGTAATTCCCCGGGAGGGGGCGACGAGCAGTACTTC
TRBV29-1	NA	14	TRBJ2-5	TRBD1	CSVATGTGGETQYF	TGCAGCGTCGCGACAGGGACAGGCGGGGAGACCCAGTACTTC
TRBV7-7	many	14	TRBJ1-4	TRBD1	CASSTGQGHEKLFF	TGTGCTAGCAGCACCGGACAGGGGCATGAAAAACTGTTTTTT
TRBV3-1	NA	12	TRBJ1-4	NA	CASSPREEKLFF	TGTGCCAGCAGCCCCCGGGAAGAAAAACTGTTTTTT
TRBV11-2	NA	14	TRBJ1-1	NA	CASSRAGGSTEAFF	TGTGCCAGCAGCCGAGCGGGAGGGTCCACTGAAGCTTTCTTT
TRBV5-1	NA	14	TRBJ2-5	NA	CASRLQGQGETQYF	TGCGCCAGCAGATTACAGGGTCAGGGAGAGACCCAGTACTTC
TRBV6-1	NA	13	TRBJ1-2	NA	CASSPPGIAWHTF	TGTGCCAGCAGCCCACCGGGGATAGCCTGGCACACCTTC
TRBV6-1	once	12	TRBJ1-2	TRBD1	CASGQGALGYTF	TGTGCCAGCGGACAGGGGGCGCTTGGCTACACCTTC
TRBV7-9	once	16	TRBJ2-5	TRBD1	CASSQGDRGTIETQYF	TGCGCCAGCAGCCAAGGGGACAGGGGAACGATCGAGACCCAGTACTTC
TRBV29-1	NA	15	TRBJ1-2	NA	CSVEDRQGANYGYTF	TGCAGCGTTGAAGATCGCCAGGGTGCTAACTATGGCTACACCTTC
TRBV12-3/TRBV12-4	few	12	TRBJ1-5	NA	CASTSLGKPQHF	TGTGCCAGCACTTCCCTCGGGAAGCCCCAGCATTTT
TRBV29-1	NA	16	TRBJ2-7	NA	CSATMEGHKSPYEQYF	TGCAGCGCCACAATGGAGGGTCATAAGTCGCCCTACGAGCAGTACTTC
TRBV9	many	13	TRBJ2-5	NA	CASSVMGQETQYF	TGTGCCAGCAGCGTAATGGGACAAGAGACCCAGTACTTC
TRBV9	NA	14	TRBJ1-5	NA	CASGVTGLGQPQHF	TGTGCCAGCGGCGTAACAGGACTGGGGCAGCCCCAGCATTTT
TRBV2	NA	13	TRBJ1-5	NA	CASRVADHQPQHF	TGTGCCAGCAGGGTGGCAGACCATCAGCCCCAGCATTTT
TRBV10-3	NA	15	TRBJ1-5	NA	CAISASGEGGQPQHF	TGTGCCATCAGTGCCTCCGGGGAGGGAGGACAGCCCCAGCATTTT
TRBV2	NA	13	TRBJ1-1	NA	CASSDASGGGAFF	TGTGCCAGCAGTGACGCATCGGGGGGGGGAGCTTTCTTT
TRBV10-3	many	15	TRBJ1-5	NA	CAISESVNSNQPQHF	TGTGCCATCAGTGAGTCGGTCAATAGCAATCAGCCCCAGCATTTT
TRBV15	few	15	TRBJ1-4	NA	CATSRDPTPYEKLFF	TGTGCCACCAGCAGAGACCCCACCCCTTATGAAAAACTGTTTTTT
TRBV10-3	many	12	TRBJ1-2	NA	CAISESNYGYTF	TGTGCCATCAGTGAAAGTAACTATGGCTACACCTTC
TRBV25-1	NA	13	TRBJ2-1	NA	CASGGSWGNEQFF	TGTGCCAGCGGCGGCTCCTGGGGCAATGAGCAGTTCTTC
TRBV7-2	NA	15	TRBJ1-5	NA	CASSLVGTQGQPQHF	TGTGCCAGCAGCTTGGTTGGGACTCAGGGACAGCCCCAGCATTTT
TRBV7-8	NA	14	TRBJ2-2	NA	CASSQGRATGELFF	TGTGCCAGCAGCCAGGGGCGGGCCACCGGGGAGCTGTTTTTT
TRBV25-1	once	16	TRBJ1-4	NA	CASSASRWWGKEKLFF	TGTGCCAGCAGTGCCTCCCGGTGGTGGGGGAAGGAAAAACTGTTTTTT
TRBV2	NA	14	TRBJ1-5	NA	CASSERAENQPQHF	TGTGCCAGCAGTGAAAGGGCGGAGAATCAGCCCCAGCATTTT
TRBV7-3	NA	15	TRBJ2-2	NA	CASSQVPGDTGELFF	TGTGCCAGCAGCCAAGTGCCGGGAGACACCGGGGAGCTGTTTTTT
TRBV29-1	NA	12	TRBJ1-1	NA	CSVDEGSAEAFF	TGCAGCGTTGATGAGGGGAGTGCTGAAGCTTTCTTT
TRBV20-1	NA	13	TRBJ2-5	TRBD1	CSYNRGHQETQYF	TGCAGTTACAACAGGGGGCACCAAGAGACCCAGTACTTC
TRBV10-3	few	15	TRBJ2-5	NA	CASSPLGGGRETQYF	TGTGCCAGCAGTCCTTTAGGGGGAGGTAGGGAGACCCAGTACTTC
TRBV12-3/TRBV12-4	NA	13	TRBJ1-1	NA	CASSFGVHTEAFF	TGTGCCAGCAGCTTTGGTGTCCACACTGAAGCTTTCTTT
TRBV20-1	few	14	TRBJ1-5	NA	CSARIRGGNQPQHF	TGCAGTGCTAGGATCAGGGGAGGCAATCAGCCCCAGCATTTT
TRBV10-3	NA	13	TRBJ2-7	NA	CAISEGQSYEQYF	TGTGCCATCAGTGAGGGACAGAGCTACGAGCAGTACTTC
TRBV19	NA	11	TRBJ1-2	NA	CASLGVYGYTF	TGTGCCAGCCTCGGGGTCTATGGCTACACCTTC
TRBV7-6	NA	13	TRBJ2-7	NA	CASRQISSYEQYF	TGTGCCAGCAGACAAATTTCTAGCTACGAGCAGTACTTC
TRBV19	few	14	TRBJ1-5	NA	CATAGGYSNQPQHF	TGTGCCACCGCCGGTGGATATAGCAATCAGCCCCAGCATTTT
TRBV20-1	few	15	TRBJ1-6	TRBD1	CSARDGTASNSPLHF	TGCAGTGCTAGAGATGGGACAGCGAGTAATTCACCCCTCCACTTT
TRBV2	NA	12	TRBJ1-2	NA	CASSLTGPGYTF	TGTGCCAGCAGTCTTACAGGGCCGGGCTACACCTTC
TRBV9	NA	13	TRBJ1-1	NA	CASTRGEMTEAFF	TGTGCCAGCACCAGGGGTGAAATGACTGAAGCTTTCTTT
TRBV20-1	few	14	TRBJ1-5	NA	CSAREGARNQPQHF	TGCAGTGCTAGAGAGGGGGCGCGAAATCAGCCCCAGCATTTT
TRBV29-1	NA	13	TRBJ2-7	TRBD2	CSVAGTSGSEQYF	TGCAGCGTTGCTGGGACTAGCGGGAGCGAGCAGTACTTC
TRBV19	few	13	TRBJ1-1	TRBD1	CASSIRGLTEAFF	TGTGCCAGTAGTATTAGGGGGCTTACTGAAGCTTTCTTT
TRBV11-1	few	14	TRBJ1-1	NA	CASSPLDGNTEAFF	TGTGCCAGCAGCCCCTTGGACGGGAACACTGAAGCTTTCTTT
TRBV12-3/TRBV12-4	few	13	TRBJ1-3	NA	CASSNSAGNTIYF	TGTGCCAGCAGCAACAGTGCTGGAAACACCATATATTTT
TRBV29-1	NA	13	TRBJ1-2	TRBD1	CSVTGGQGHGYTF	TGCAGCGTGACAGGGGGACAGGGGCATGGCTACACCTTC
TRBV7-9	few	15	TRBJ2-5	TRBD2	CASSQDGTSGREQYF	TGCGCCAGCAGCCAAGATGGGACTAGCGGGAGAGAGCAGTACTTC
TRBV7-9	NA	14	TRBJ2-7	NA	CASSAESGVGEQYF	TGTGCCAGCAGCGCCGAATCGGGGGTAGGCGAGCAGTACTTC
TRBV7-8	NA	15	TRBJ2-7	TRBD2	CASSLVGLAGDEQYF	TGTGCCAGCAGCTTAGTGGGACTAGCGGGAGACGAGCAGTACTTC
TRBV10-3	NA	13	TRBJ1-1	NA	CAISLAGGVGAFF	TGTGCCATCAGCTTGGCCGGAGGGGTCGGGGCTTTCTTT
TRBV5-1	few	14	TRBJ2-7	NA	CASSLRRESNEQYF	TGCGCCAGCAGCTTGCGAAGGGAATCGAACGAGCAGTACTTC
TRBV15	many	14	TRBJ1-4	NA	CATSLTGVDEKLFF	TGTGCCACCAGCCTCACTGGGGTGGATGAAAAACTGTTTTTT
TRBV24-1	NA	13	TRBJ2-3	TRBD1	CATRDRSTDTQYF	TGTGCCACTCGGGACAGGAGCACAGATACGCAGTATTTT
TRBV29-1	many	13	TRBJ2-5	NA	CSVVPGNQETQYF	TGCAGCGTCGTACCGGGAAACCAAGAGACCCAGTACTTC